This TCR beta chain was captured in a study of cytomegalovirus exposure and HLA in healthy donors. In the study overall: In an earlier analysis, approximately 120 million unique TCR beta sequences were found from some 180 million T cells.

The junction had 7 bases not matched to a gene; V was cut back by 0 bases and J by 6 bases. The CDR3 runs 16 residues. Germline V gene sequence: CDR1 LGHNA, CDR2 YNFKEQ. Concerning this clone itself: Antigen: not known.

Vbeta (60) and Jbeta (13) primers were used in the PCR. Only in-frame clones appear in the TCRdb table, and some are missing; sequencing was by immunoSEQ multiplex PCR. The sample yields 120,000 to 150,000 clones, 76% seen once. Study results and limitations: A few chains linked to CMV were shown in vitro to be specific for CMV antigens.

This chain uses TRBV4-2 with TRBJ1-1; TRBD1 agrees at 10 bases. Sequenced material: PBMCs. The TCR comes from a man in his forties or fifties in good health and CMV-seronegative. CDR3 DNA: TGTGCCAGCAGCCAAGATGCGGACAGGGGGGGCTCTGAAGCTTTCTTT. Amino acids: CASSQDADRGGSEAFF.